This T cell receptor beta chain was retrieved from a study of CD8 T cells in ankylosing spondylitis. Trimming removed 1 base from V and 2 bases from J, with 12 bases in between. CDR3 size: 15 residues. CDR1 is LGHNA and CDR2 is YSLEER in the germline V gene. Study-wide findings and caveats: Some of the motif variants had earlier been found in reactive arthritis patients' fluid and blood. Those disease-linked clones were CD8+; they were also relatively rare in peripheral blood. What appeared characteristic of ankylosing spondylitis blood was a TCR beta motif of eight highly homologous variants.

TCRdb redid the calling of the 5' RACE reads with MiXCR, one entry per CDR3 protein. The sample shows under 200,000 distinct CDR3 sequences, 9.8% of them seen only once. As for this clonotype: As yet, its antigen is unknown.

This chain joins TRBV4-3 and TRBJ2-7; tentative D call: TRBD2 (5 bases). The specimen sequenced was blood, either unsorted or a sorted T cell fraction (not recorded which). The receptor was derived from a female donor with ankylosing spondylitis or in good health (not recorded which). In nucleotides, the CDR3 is TGCGCCAGCAGCCAAGTGCACGGGGAAGCCTACGAGCAGTACTTC. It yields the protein CASSQVHGEAYEQYF.